This T cell receptor beta chain stems from a study of blood T cell repertoires in COVID-19 (dated by TCRdb to about 2020). For context, the study as a whole: Collaborator samples came from the United States, Italy and Spain and covered acute and convalescent phases of COVID-19. The material from the prospective study consisted of cDNA or gDNA derived from T cells, B-cell-depleted T cells, or PBMCs. The dataset comprised deeply sampled blood TCRbeta repertoires from subjects exposed to, actively infected with, or recovered from COVID-19. The repertoires were made available in a free public database intended to serve as a resource for research on the immune response to SARS-CoV-2. The samples were drawn from the first 160 participants of the ongoing ImmuneRACE study and from some 1,300 subjects provided by 6 global collaborators. Sample metadata almost always included a de-identified subject ID, COVID-19 status, age in years and sex. Where available, HLA class I and class II types were obtained from metadata supplied by the sample provider rather than from assay-based typing. The paper's findings and limits, for the study overall: Clinical and demographic metadata were provided uncurated, with the amount varying by source and participant.

Participants in the prospective study were aged 18 to 89 years, lived in under 30 United States geographic areas, and enrolled through a virtual design. Cohort assignment in the prospective study relied on participant-reported clinical history from a screening survey and a study questionnaire. For ImmuneRACE Cohort 3, a participant was defined as recovered based on two consecutive negative NP/OP PCR tests, clearance by a healthcare professional, or resolution of symptoms. Each participant in the prospective study had whole blood, serum and a nasopharyngeal or oropharyngeal swab collected by mobile phlebotomists. Over a roughly two-month period, participants in the prospective study had the option of providing additional blood draws and questionnaires. Before DNA extraction, blood samples from the prospective study were shipped at room temperature or frozen. TCRbeta CDR3 regions were amplified from genomic DNA by means of the immunoSEQ Assay, a bias-controlled multiplex PCR. Per the authors' processing: The number of nucleated cells in each sample was estimated from the amplification of reference gene primers within the assay. Sequence reads were collapsed and filtered to measure the absolute abundance of every unique TCRbeta CDR3 rearrangement. For each sample, productive Simpson clonality was calculated as the square root of Simpson's diversity index over productive rearrangements. The clones in this table, taken by TCRdb from immuneACCESS, are in-frame only. Not every clone is retained; where verified, under half of the shortfall comes from an unresolved V gene, and the cause of the rest is unknown. The V and J calls and clone size come from that table; D and trimming were worked out from the DNA. The sample records a few hundred thousand clones, 80% to 90% of which are singletons. The ten largest clonotypes hold about 8.9% of the sample.

According to the germline V gene, CDR1 reads SGHTA and CDR2 reads FQGNSA. V and J are truncated by 3 bases and 0 bases respectively, leaving an intervening sequence of 12 bases. The CDR3 goes from the cysteine to the phenylalanine over 15 residues. The CDR3 DNA has 45 bases and is translated from base 1. Comment on this clone: The antigen it recognizes is unknown. Base qualities were left out, and no much larger clone turns up one base away.

The sequencing sample was made of PBMCs or T cells enriched from blood (not recorded which). This clonotype was obtained from a young woman who had recovered from COVID-19. The rearranged chain carries TRBV7-2 and TRBJ2-7; the D region possibly corresponds to TRBD1 (6 bases align). The DNA is TGTGCCAGCAGCTTGAGAGGGGGAGTCTCCTACGAGCAGTACTTC. Its translation is CASSLRGGVSYEQYF.